This entry lists 5 T cell receptor beta chains sequenced from one sample in a study of shared clonotypes between healthy human individuals (dated by TCRdb to about 2020). Library preparation used the immunoSEQ multiplex PCR assay. TCRdb carries this immuneACCESS record with in-frame sequences only. Its versions omit some clonotypes, under half of them owing to an unresolved V gene in the studies checked, with the rest unexplained. This sample is represented by around 510,000 clones; 70% to 80% of them were singletons. The ten largest clones capture around 11% of the sample. The sequenced sample consisted of PBMCs. These receptors all stem from a woman aged 35 to 49 in good health. Some clones in this sample may be carry-over from other donors' samples.

The genes are TRBV6-5 and TRBJ2-5, with TRBD2 as a possible D gene (7 bases). Germline V CDR1 and CDR2: MNHEY, SVGAGI. This CDR3 is built from 16 residues. The V end was cut by 4 bases, the J end by 3 bases, with 18 bases between. The CDR3 protein is CASSWGGSTRKETQYF. The CDR3 DNA reads as TGTGCCAGCAGTTGGGGGGGCAGCACGAGAAAAGAGACCCAGTACTTC.

The V gene is TRBV9, the J gene TRBJ2-5; 8 bases match TRBD2. This CDR3 has 15 amino acids. CDR1 is SGDLS, CDR2 YYNGEE, per germline. V was clipped by 1 base and J by 1 base; unmatched bases: 3. DNA for the CDR3: TGTGCCAGCAGCGTACTAGCGGGCTTCCAAGAGACCCAGTACTTC. Its translation: CASSVLAGFQETQYF.

Only one count was recorded for this clone. The genes are TRBV10-3 and TRBJ1-5; TRBD1 might be the D (5 bases). This CDR3 is 13 amino acids long. Germline CDR1 and CDR2: ENHRY and SYGVKD. Trimming took off 2 bases at V and 5 bases at J, with 7 bases between the two ends. The CDR3 nucleotides are TGTGCCATCAGTGAGATAGGGGATCAGCCCCAGCATTTT. Its translation is CAISEIGDQPQHF.

The genes are TRBV5-1 and TRBJ1-1; D unresolved. Germline V CDR1 and CDR2: SGHRS, YFSETQ. There are 13 residues in the CDR3. Trimming took 5 bases from V and 4 from J, leaving 12 bases between them. For the CDR3, the DNA is TGCGCCAGCAGAGAATTCGTGGGCACTGAAGCTTTCTTT. Protein sequence: CASREFVGTEAFF.

The chain joins TRBV7-3 to TRBJ2-3; D remains unclear. CDR3 size: 13 residues. The germline V gene has CDR1 SGHTA and CDR2 FQGTGA. Deletions cut 6 bases from V and 1 base from J, with 8 bases between. CDR3 amino acids: CASSPARTDTQYF. CDR3 sequence (DNA): TGTGCCAGCAGTCCTGCCCGCACAGATACGCAGTATTTT.